This T cell receptor beta chain was retrieved from a study of blood T cell repertoires in COVID-19 (dated by TCRdb to the early 2020s). As for the study more broadly: Samples covering the acute and convalescent phases of COVID-19 were provided by collaborators in the United States, Italy and Spain. The material from the prospective study consisted of cDNA or gDNA derived from T cells, B-cell-depleted T cells, or PBMCs. The repertoires were released in a freely available public database intended as a resource for research on the immune response to SARS-CoV-2. Subjects who had been exposed to COVID-19, were actively infected with it, or had recovered from it provided the deeply sampled blood TCRbeta repertoires that made up the dataset. The samples were drawn from two sources: the first 160 participants of the ongoing ImmuneRACE study, and about 1,300 subjects contributed by 6 global collaborators. The sample metadata nearly always contained a de-identified subject ID, COVID-19 status, age in years and sex. Where available, HLA class I and class II types were obtained from metadata supplied by the sample provider rather than from assay-based typing.

Trimming takes 2 bases from V and 2 bases from J, and the germline ends sit 4 bases apart. The CDR3, from cysteine to phenylalanine, totals 13 residues. The only DNA kept is the CDR3, 39 bases in frame from the first base. CDR1 and CDR2, looked up from the germline V gene, are SGHTA and FQGNSA. The collaborating institutions used their own protocols to collect whole blood in K2EDTA tubes. For TCRbeta analysis, collaborators shipped samples in one of three forms: frozen whole blood, isolated PBMCs, or DNA extracted from either of those sample types. TCRbeta CDR3 regions were amplified from genomic DNA using the immunoSEQ Assay, a bias-controlled multiplex PCR. Per the authors' processing: Nucleated cell counts per sample were estimated from amplification of reference gene primers within the assay. To quantify the absolute abundance of each unique TCRbeta CDR3 rearrangement, sequence reads were collapsed and filtered. For each sample, productive Simpson clonality was calculated as the square root of Simpson's diversity index over productive rearrangements. This is the immuneACCESS table as TCRdb keeps it, with only in-frame sequences that have V and J called. A part of the clones is gone; compared with another copy, unresolved V genes explain less than half, and the rest is unexplained. Clonal size and the V and J genes are those of that table, whereas D and trimming came from the DNA. The sample table lists more than 95,000 clones, roughly 82% of them with a count of one. The ten largest clones represent 26% of the sample.

Beyond this particular receptor, the publication reports: The quantity of clinical and demographic metadata differed by source and by participant and was supplied without curation.

To note about this clone: What antigen it recognizes has not been identified. Base qualities are not provided; no much larger clone lies one nucleotide away.

The chain couples TRBV7-2 to TRBJ1-5; no D gene is confidently identified. The sample comprised peripheral blood. The receptor's source is a man aged 60 to 75 with acute or convalescent COVID-19. The sequenced DNA is TGTGCCAGCAGCTTACAGGGCAATCAGCCCCAGCATTTT. Its amino acids are CASSLQGNQPQHF.